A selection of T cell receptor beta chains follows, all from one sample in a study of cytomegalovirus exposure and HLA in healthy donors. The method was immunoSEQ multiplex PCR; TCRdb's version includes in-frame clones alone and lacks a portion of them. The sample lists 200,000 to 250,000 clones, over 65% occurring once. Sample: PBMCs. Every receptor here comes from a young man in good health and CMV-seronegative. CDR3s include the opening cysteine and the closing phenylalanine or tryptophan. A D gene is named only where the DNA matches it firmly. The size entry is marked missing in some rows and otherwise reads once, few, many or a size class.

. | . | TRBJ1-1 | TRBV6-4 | TGTGCCAGCAGGGCAGGGATGAACACTGAAGCTTTCTTT | CASRAGMNTEAFF
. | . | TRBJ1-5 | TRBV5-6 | TGTGCCAGCAGCTTGGGTGGCGGGGCCGATCAGCCCCAGCATTTT | CASSLGGGADQPQHF
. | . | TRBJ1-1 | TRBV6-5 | TGTGCCAGCAGTACAACGCGGGGATCTGAAGCTTTCTTT | CASSTTRGSEAFF
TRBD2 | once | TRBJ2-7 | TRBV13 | TGTGCCAGCAGCCAGCTACTAGCGGGAGGGGTGGACGAGCAGTACTTC | CASSQLLAGGVDEQYF
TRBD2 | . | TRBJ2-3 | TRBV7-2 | TGTGCCAGCAGCCCGGTCGTCCTTAGCGGGACCACGCAGTATTTT | CASSPVVLSGTTQYF
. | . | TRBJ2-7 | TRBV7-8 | TGTGCCAGCAGTCCCGGCGGTGGGAGAAGGCACGAGCAGTACTTC | CASSPGGGRRHEQYF
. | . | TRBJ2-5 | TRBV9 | TGTGCCAGCAGTGAGGGGGACTACGGGACCCAGTACTTC | CASSEGDYGTQYF
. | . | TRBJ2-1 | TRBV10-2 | TGCGCCAGCAGAGGAGATTTCGATGAGCAGTTCTTC | CASRGDFDEQFF
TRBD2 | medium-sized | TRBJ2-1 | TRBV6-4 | TGTGCCAGCAGTGAAGCGGGAGACTACAATGAGCAGTTCTTC | CASSEAGDYNEQFF
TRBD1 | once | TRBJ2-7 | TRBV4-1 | TGCGCCAGCAGCCAGCCGGGACAGGGGGCCTACGAGCAGTACTTC | CASSQPGQGAYEQYF
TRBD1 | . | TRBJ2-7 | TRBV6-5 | TGTGCCAGCAGAAGCCAGACAGGGACCCACGAGCAGTACTTC | CASRSQTGTHEQYF
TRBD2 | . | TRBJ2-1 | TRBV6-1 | TGTGCCAGCAGTGAATTCAGCCCCCCCCTAGCGGGAGGGCCCCTGTTCTTC | CASSEFSPPLAGGPLFF
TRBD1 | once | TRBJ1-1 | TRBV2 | TGTGCCAGCAGCGACAGGGTAGCTTTCTTT | CASSDRVAFF
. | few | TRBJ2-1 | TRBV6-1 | TGTGCCAGCAGTGAACGGGTTAGCACTGACAATGAGCAGTTCTTC | CASSERVSTDNEQFF
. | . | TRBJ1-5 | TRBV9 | TGCGAGGACACGATTAGCAATCAGCCCCAGCATTTT | CEDTISNQPQHF
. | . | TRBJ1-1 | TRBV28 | TGTGCCAGCAGCGAGCGGAACACTGAAGCTTTCTTT | CASSERNTEAFF
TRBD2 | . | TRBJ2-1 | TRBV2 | TGTGCCAGCAGTGAGACTAGCGCCTACAATGAGCAGTTCTTC | CASSETSAYNEQFF
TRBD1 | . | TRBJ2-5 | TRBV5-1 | TGCGCCAGCAGCCATGGGACAGGGTTTTTAGAGACCCAGTACTTC | CASSHGTGFLETQYF